These 16 T cell receptor beta chains were sequenced from one sample in a study of T-cell memory formation after mild COVID-19. TCRdb re-analysed the 5' RACE reads in MiXCR, keeping a single row per CDR3 protein. The data show 200,000 to 250,000 distinct CDR3 sequences, less than 20% seen once. Input material: PBMCs or a T cell subset sorted from them (not recorded which). Receptors originate from a man aged 18-30 years who had mild COVID-19 (a few samples of this study predate the infection). Cell type and time point are not known.

The chain carries TRBV7-6 and TRBJ2-2, with D uncertain. Germline assignment: CDR1 SGHVS and CDR2 FNYEAQ. V was clipped by 5 bases and J by 4 bases, with 14 bases between them. The CDR3 extends over 15 amino acids. CDR3 DNA sequence: TGTGCCAGCAGCCAAACTGTGGGGTCCACCGGGGAGCTGTTTTTT. Its protein product is CASSQTVGSTGELFF.

This clonotype has only a few counts. This chain uses TRBV3-1 with TRBJ2-2; no firm D call. V was pared by 5 bases and J by 5 bases, with 15 bases between. This CDR3 spans 15 amino acids. Germline loops: CDR1 LGHDT, CDR2 YNNKEL (reference sequence). CDR3 sequence: CASSSTRTWTGELFF. Written as DNA, the CDR3 is TGTGCCAGCAGCTCTACACGGACCTGGACCGGGGAGCTGTTTTTT.

This clonotype was seen only a few times. This rearrangement joins TRBV10-3 to TRBJ1-1; D remains unclear. Trimming left V 0 bases short and J 2 bases short, with 13 bases between. The germline V gene encodes CDR1 ENHRY and CDR2 SYGVKD. This CDR3 has 16 residues. CDR3 in DNA: TGTGCCATCAGTGAGTCGCCACCCGTCCTTAACACTGAAGCTTTCTTT. This translates into CAISESPPVLNTEAFF.

The chain uses TRBV10-3 and TRBJ2-7; a weak D match, TRBD2 (5 bases). The germline CDR1 and CDR2 sequences are ENHRY and SYGVKD. The CDR3 is made up of 15 amino acids. V lost 5 bases to trimming and J lost 3 bases, with 17 bases between them. The CDR3 region has the DNA TGTGCCATCAGTCCCGGGGAATCGGCGATCTACGAGCAGTACGTC. Amino acid sequence: CAISPGESAIYEQYV.

This clonotype was counted only a few times. One junction end disagrees with the germline gene, perhaps due to a read error. V and J are TRBV7-7 and TRBJ2-3; D gene unclear. The CDR3 totals 14 residues. CDR1 is SSHAT, CDR2 FNYEAQ, per germline (reference sequence). In nucleotides, the CDR3 is TGTGCTAGCAGCTTAAATTCTCGGCAAGATACGCAGTATTTT. It is translated as CASSLNSRQDTQYF. Full variable domain (rest looked up from reference TRBV7-7 and TRBJ2-3): GAGVSQSPRYKVTKRGQDVTLRCDPISSHATLYWYQQALGQGPEFLTYFNYEAQPDKSGLPSDRFSAERPEGSISTLTIQRTEQRDSAMYRCASSLNSRQDTQYFGPGTRLTVL.

This clonotype has more than one count but fewer than ten. V and J are TRBV16 and TRBJ1-6; tentative D call: TRBD1 (5 bases). V lost 3 bases and J lost 10, with 13 bases in between. The CDR3 spans 14 residues. CDR1 is KGHSY and CDR2 is FQNENV in the germline V gene. CDR3 loop: CASSHTQGRSPLHF. In nucleotides, the CDR3 is TGTGCCAGCAGCCATACCCAGGGCCGATCACCCCTCCACTTT. Complete variable domain (other parts from reference TRBV16 and TRBJ1-6): GEEVAQTPKHLVRGEGQKAKLYCAPIKGHSYVFWYQQVLKNEFKFLISFQNENVFDETGMPKERFSAKCLPNSPCSLEIQATKLEDSAVYFCASSHTQGRSPLHFGNGTRLTVT.

This clonotype was picked up a small number of times. The V gene is TRBV2, the J gene TRBJ1-4, with 7 positions matching TRBD1. Looked up from germline, CDR1 is SNHLY and CDR2 is FYNNEI. The J segment lost 8 bases and the V segment lost 6 bases, leaving 9 bases of the junction unmatched. The CDR3 contains 14 residues. The CDR3 DNA sequence: TGTGCCAGCAGACTTACAGGGGCAAGGGAAAAACTGTTTTTT. This gives the protein CASRLTGAREKLFF.

The rearrangement links TRBV18 to TRBJ1-6; 9 bases agree with TRBD1. J gave up 10 bases and V 4 bases, and 8 bases lay outside the gene matches. Germline V CDR1 and CDR2: KGHSH, LQKENI. The CDR3 runs to 15 residues. The chain's CDR3 is CASSLDGTGNSPLHF. The CDR3 coding sequence is TGTGCCAGCTCACTCGACGGGACAGGGAACTCACCCCTCCACTTT.

The chain carries TRBV20-1 and TRBJ2-3; TRBD1 agrees at 7 bases. V lost 5 bases, J lost 2 bases, and 7 bases stayed unmatched. CDR1 is DFQATT and CDR2 is SNEGSKA in the germline V gene (reference sequence). The CDR3 is 14 amino acids. The CDR3 DNA reads as TGCAGTGCTCCACCCGGGACAGACACAGATACGCAGTATTTT. Amino acids: CSAPPGTDTDTQYF.

This rearrangement joins TRBV7-2 to TRBJ2-1; 9 nucleotides line up with TRBD2. Germline V gene data show CDR1 as SGHTA and CDR2 as FQGNSA. V lost 5 bases and J lost 3; bases outside the gene matches: 11. The CDR3 consists of 17 residues. In nucleotides, the CDR3 is TGTGCCAGCAGCCCGCAAGCCACAGCGGGGGGCTACAATGAGCAGTTCTTC. Protein: CASSPQATAGGYNEQFF. The whole variable domain, remainder taken from reference TRBV7-2 and TRBJ2-1, is GAGVSQSPSNKVTEKGKDVELRCDPISGHTALYWYRQSLGQGLEFLIYFQGNSAPDKSGLPSDRFSAERTGGSVSTLTIQRTQQEDSAVYLCASSPQATAGGYNEQFFGPGTRLTVL.

The chain joins TRBV29-1 to TRBJ2-3; a weak D match, TRBD2 (6 bases). The ends were cut back, 7 bases at V and 6 bases at J, with 20 bases in the middle. The CDR3 consists of 14 residues. Per germline, CDR1 SQVTM and CDR2 ANQGSEA. CDR3 sequence reads: CSAARAVGGDTQYF. The DNA for the CDR3 is TGCAGCGCCGCCCGAGCTGTTGGAGGGGATACGCAGTATTTT.

This clonotype was seen a handful of times. The gene calls are TRBV5-1 and TRBJ2-7; the D is unclear. The V end was cut by 0 bases, the J end by 2 bases, with 9 bases between. CDR3 length equals 14 residues. Germline-derived CDR1 and CDR2 are SGHRS and YFSETQ. The CDR3 sequence is CASSLGAATYEQYF. The CDR3 region has the DNA TGCGCCAGCAGCTTGGGCGCGGCCACCTACGAGCAGTACTTC.

CDR3 residues: CASSSTGDEQYV. The CDR3 DNA reads TGTGCCAGCAGCAGCACAGGGGACGAGCAGTACGTC. This sequence joins TRBV28 and TRBJ2-7; 7 positions agree with TRBD1. The ends lost 6 bases at V and 5 bases at J; junction bases unmatched: 4. The CDR3 extends over 12 amino acids. Germline assignment: CDR1 MDHEN and CDR2 SYDVKM.

This clonotype turned up a few times. The chain combines TRBV12-3 or TRBV12-4 with TRBJ2-5; D not certain. The V gene lost 8 bases and the J gene lost 4 bases, with 14 bases spanning the gap. The CDR3 totals 13 residues. The CDR3 loop reads CASGAVQGETQYF. The DNA for the CDR3 is TGTGCCAGCGGTGCAGTCCAAGGAGAGACCCAGTACTTC.

This clonotype was found a few times. The rearrangement joins TRBV5-1 to TRBJ2-3; a possible D gene is TRBD2 (6 bases). The CDR3 has 13 residues. The V end was cut by 6 bases, the J end by 6 bases, with 14 bases between. CDR1 SGHRS and CDR2 YFSETQ come from the germline V gene. The CDR3 reads CASTLRLEDTQYF. The CDR3 nucleotides read TGCGCCAGCACTCTACGACTAGAGGATACGCAGTATTTT.

This clonotype was found a few times. The chain employs TRBV3-1 and TRBJ2-5; the D call may be TRBD1 or TRBD2 (5 bases each). There are 14 residues in the CDR3. V was trimmed by 1 base and J by 5 bases, leaving 11 bases between them. CDR1 and CDR2 from the germline V gene are LGHDT and YNNKEL (reference sequence). CDR3 coding DNA: TGTGCCAGCAGCCAAGTGGGGGAAGCGGAGACCCAGTACTTC. It codes for CASSQVGEAETQYF.